This is a list of T cell receptor beta chains from one sample in a study of T-cell memory formation after mild COVID-19. MiXCR, run by TCRdb on the 5' RACE reads, gives a single entry per CDR3 protein. The table includes 450,000 to 700,000 distinct CDR3 sequences, roughly 18% detected once. Sequencing used PBMCs or a T cell subset sorted from them (not recorded which). The receptors were gathered from an adult woman who had mild COVID-19 (a few samples of this study predate the infection). Cell type and time point are not known. Both conserved end residues are part of each CDR3. A D gene is named only where the DNA matches it firmly. Clone size is not always given. Where it is, it says once, few, many or a class for expanded clones.

v_call	d_call	j_call	clone_size	cdr3_aa	cdr3_nt
TRBV7-8	TRBD2	TRBJ2-7	.	CASSLRPSGLWEQYF	TGTGCCAGCAGCTTAAGGCCTAGCGGCCTTTGGGAGCAGTACTTC
TRBV7-2	TRBD2	TRBJ2-2	few	CASSLKNSGSNAGELFF	TGTGCCAGCAGCTTAAAGAATAGCGGGAGTAACGCCGGGGAGCTGTTTTTT
TRBV7-9	.	TRBJ2-1	few	CASSQRGDYNEQFF	TGTGCCAGCAGCCAGAGGGGGGACTACAATGAGCAGTTCTTC
TRBV18	TRBD1	TRBJ1-1	.	CASSFQGEPAFF	TGTGCCAGCTCATTTCAGGGGGAGCCAGCTTTCTTT
TRBV5-1	TRBD1	TRBJ2-3	many	CASSGGQGTDTQYF	TGCGCCAGCAGCGGGGGACAGGGTACGGATACGCAGTATTTT
TRBV7-9	.	TRBJ1-2	few	CASSATTGSGYGYTF	TGTGCCAGCAGCGCAACCACGGGATCTGGCTATGGCTACACCTTC
TRBV11-1	.	TRBJ2-7	few	CASSLVQDLYEQYF	TGTGCCAGCAGCTTAGTGCAGGACCTCTACGAGCAGTACTTC
TRBV11-2	.	TRBJ2-7	.	CASSRQPLFAYEQYF	TGTGCCAGCAGTCGACAGCCACTCTTTGCCTACGAGCAGTACTTC
TRBV7-2	.	TRBJ2-5	.	CASSPQVKETQYF	TGTGCCAGCAGCCCACAAGTAAAGGAGACCCAGTACTTC
TRBV27	TRBD1	TRBJ2-4	.	CASSFAYRGAKNIQYF	TGTGCCAGCAGTTTCGCCTACAGGGGGGCAAAAAACATTCAGTACTTC
TRBV4-1	.	TRBJ1-2	many	CASSQDPPLGGYGYTF	TGCGCCAGCAGCCAAGATCCACCCTTGGGAGGGTATGGCTACACCTTC
TRBV3-1	.	TRBJ2-5	few	CASSQDPKETQYF	TGTGCCAGCAGCCAAGATCCTAAAGAGACCCAGTACTTC
TRBV25-1	TRBD1	TRBJ2-7	many	CASIDGQGESYEQYF	TGTGCCAGTATTGATGGACAGGGGGAATCCTACGAGCAGTACTTC
TRBV7-8	.	TRBJ2-7	.	CASSDGRGSSYEQYF	TGTGCCAGCAGCGATGGACGGGGAAGCTCCTACGAGCAGTACTTC